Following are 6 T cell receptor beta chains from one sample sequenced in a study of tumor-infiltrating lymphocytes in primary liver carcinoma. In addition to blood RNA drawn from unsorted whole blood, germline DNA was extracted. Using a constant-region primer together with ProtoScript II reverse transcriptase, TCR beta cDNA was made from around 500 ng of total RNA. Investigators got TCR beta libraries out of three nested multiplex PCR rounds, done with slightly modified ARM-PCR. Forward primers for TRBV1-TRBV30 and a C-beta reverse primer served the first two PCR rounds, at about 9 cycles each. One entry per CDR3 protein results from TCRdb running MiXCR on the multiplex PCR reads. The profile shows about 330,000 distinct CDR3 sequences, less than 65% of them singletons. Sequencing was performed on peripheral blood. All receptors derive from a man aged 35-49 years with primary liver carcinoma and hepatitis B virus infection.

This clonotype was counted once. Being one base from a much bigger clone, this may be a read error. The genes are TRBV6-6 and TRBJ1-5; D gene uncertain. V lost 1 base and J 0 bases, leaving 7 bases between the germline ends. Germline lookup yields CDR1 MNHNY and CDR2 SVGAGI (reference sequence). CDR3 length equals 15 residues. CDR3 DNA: TGTGCCAGCAGTTACTTACCGGGTAGCAATCAGCCCCAGCATTTT. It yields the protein CASSYLPGSNQPQHF.

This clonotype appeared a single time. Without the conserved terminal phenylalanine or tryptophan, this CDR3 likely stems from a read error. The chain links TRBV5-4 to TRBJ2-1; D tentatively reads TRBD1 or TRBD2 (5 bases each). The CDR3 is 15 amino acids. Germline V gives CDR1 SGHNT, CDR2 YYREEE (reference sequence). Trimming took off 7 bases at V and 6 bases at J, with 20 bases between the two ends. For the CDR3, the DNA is TGTGCCAGCGGCAAAAGTGGGGCTAGCCCCAATGAGCAGTTCTTG. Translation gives CASGKSGASPNEQFL.

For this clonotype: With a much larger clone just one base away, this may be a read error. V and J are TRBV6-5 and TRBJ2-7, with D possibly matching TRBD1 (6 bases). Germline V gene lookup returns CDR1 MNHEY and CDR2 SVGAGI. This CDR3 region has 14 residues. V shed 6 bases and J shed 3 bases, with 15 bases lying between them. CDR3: CASSHEGRGYEQYF. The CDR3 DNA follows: TGTGCCAGCAGCCACGAGGGCAGGGGCTACGAGCAGTACTTC.

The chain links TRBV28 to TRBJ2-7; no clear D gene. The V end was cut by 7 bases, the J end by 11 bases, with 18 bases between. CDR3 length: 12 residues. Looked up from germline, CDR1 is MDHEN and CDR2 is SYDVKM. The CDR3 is CASTGLLTSKYF. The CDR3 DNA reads TGTGCCAGCACGGGCCTCTTAACGAGCAAGTACTTC. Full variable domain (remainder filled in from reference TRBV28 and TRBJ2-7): DVKVTQSSRYLVKRTGEKVFLECVQDMDHENMFWYRQDPGLGLRLIYFSYDVKMKEKGDIPEGYSVSREKKERFSLILESASTNQTSMYLCASTGLLTSKYFGPGTRLTVT.

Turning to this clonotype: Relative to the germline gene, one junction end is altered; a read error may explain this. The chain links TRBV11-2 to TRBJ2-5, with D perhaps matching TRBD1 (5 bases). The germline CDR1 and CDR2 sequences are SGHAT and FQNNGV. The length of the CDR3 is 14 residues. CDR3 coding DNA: TGCGTCAGCAGCTTATCCAGGGTCCGAGAGACCCAGTACTTC. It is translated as CVSSLSRVRETQYF.

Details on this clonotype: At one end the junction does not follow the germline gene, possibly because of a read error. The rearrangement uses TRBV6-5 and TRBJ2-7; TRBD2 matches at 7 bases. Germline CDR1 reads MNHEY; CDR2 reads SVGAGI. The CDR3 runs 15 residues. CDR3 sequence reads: CASSYSGGEGYEQCF. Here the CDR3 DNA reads TGTGCCAGCAGTTACTCTGGGGGGGAGGGGTACGAGCAGTGCTTC.